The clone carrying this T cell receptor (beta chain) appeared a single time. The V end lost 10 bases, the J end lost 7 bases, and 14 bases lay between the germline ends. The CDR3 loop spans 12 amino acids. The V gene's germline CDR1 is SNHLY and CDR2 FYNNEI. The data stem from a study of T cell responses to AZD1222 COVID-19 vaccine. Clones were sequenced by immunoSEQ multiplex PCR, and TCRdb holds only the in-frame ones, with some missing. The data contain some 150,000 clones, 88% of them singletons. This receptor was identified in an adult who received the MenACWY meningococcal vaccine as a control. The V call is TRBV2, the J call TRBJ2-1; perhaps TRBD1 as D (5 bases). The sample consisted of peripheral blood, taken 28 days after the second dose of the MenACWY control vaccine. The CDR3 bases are TGTGCCACCGCAGGGTCCGGGAATGAGCAGTTCTTC. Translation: CATAGSGNEQFF. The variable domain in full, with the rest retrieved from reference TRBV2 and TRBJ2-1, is EPEVTQTPSHQVTQMGQEVILRCVPISNHLYFYWYRQILGQKVEFLVSFYNNEISEKSEIFDDQFSVERPDGSNFTLKIRSTKLEDSAMYFCATAGSGNEQFFGPGTRLTVL.